This is a list of T cell receptor beta chains from one sample in a study of control samples from healthy donors and cancer patients. Only in-frame clones appear in the TCRdb table, and some are missing; sequencing was by immunoSEQ multiplex PCR. The data show about 150,000 clones, 93% seen once. The sample comprised blood. Every receptor here comes from a man aged 45-65 years in good health. CDR3s include the opening cysteine and the closing phenylalanine or tryptophan. Each record gives: V gene, clone size, D gene, J gene, CDR3 protein, CDR3 DNA. A D gene is named only where the DNA matches it firmly. The size field is filled for only some rows; it gives once, few, many or a size class.

TRBV28	NA	NA	TRBJ1-4	CASSITGLTNEKLFF	TGTGCCAGCAGTATAACAGGGCTCACTAATGAAAAACTGTTTTTT
TRBV19	NA	NA	TRBJ1-1	CASSIPGSVTEAFF	TGTGCCAGTAGTATACCAGGTTCGGTCACTGAAGCTTTCTTT
TRBV28	NA	NA	TRBJ1-4	CASSWGPGGEKLFF	TGTGCCAGCAGTTGGGGCCCCGGGGGTGAAAAACTGTTTTTT
TRBV15	NA	TRBD2	TRBJ2-3	CATSRDSWEGPTDTQYF	TGTGCCACCAGCAGAGATTCCTGGGAGGGGCCCACAGATACGCAGTATTTT
TRBV12-3/TRBV12-4	NA	NA	TRBJ2-1	CASSLDNEQFF	TGTGCCAGCAGCTTAGACAATGAGCAGTTCTTC
TRBV2	NA	TRBD2	TRBJ2-3	CASRTSSSTDTQYF	TGTGCCTCCAGGACTAGCAGTAGCACAGATACGCAGTATTTT
TRBV6-5	NA	NA	TRBJ2-4	CASSYSGFLAKNIQYF	TGTGCCAGCAGTTACTCAGGGTTTTTAGCCAAAAACATTCAGTACTTC
TRBV5-1	NA	NA	TRBJ2-3	CASRGIGVADTQYF	TGCGCCAGCAGGGGAATAGGGGTTGCAGATACGCAGTATTTT
TRBV4-1	NA	NA	TRBJ1-1	CASSHPGTKNTEAFF	TGCGCCAGCAGCCACCCCGGGACAAAGAACACTGAAGCTTTCTTT
TRBV6-5	NA	NA	TRBJ2-7	CASNLEAGRNEQYF	TGTGCCAGCAACCTAGAGGCAGGGAGGAACGAGCAGTACTTC
TRBV2	NA	NA	TRBJ1-6	CASKKEISRNSPLHF	TGTGCCAGCAAGAAGGAGATATCAAGGAATTCACCCCTCCACTTT
TRBV18	NA	NA	TRBJ2-2	CASSGQKNTGELFF	TGTGCCAGCTCAGGGCAGAAAAACACCGGGGAGCTGTTTTTT
TRBV7-9	NA	NA	TRBJ1-3	CASSRGSTGNTIYF	TGTGCCAGCAGCCGAGGTAGTACTGGAAACACCATATATTTT
TRBV5-1	NA	TRBD2	TRBJ2-3	CASSLAPTSSTDTQYF	TGCGCCAGCAGCTTGGCCCCGACTAGCAGCACAGATACGCAGTATTTT
TRBV30	NA	NA	TRBJ1-6	CAWSVSSPGLHF	TGTGCCTGGAGTGTGAGTTCGCCCGGCCTCCACTTT
TRBV7-2	NA	TRBD2	TRBJ2-1	CASSSIAGGPYNEQFF	TGTGCCAGCAGCTCAATAGCGGGAGGGCCCTACAATGAGCAGTTCTTC
TRBV4-1	NA	NA	TRBJ2-1	CASSRISGTNYNEQFF	TGCGCCAGCAGCCGCATTTCCGGAACGAATTACAATGAGCAGTTCTTC
TRBV7-3	NA	NA	TRBJ2-3	CASSSQGASTDTQYF	TGTGCCAGCAGCTCACAGGGTGCTAGCACAGATACGCAGTATTTT
TRBV5-1	NA	NA	TRBJ2-7	CASSSGEGRYEQYF	TGCGCCAGCAGCTCGGGCGAGGGGCGATACGAGCAGTACTTC
TRBV7-6	NA	TRBD2	TRBJ2-3	CASSLGLAPDTQYF	TGTGCCAGCAGCTTGGGACTAGCTCCAGATACGCAGTATTTT
TRBV6-5	NA	NA	TRBJ1-4	CASSNNQGEKLFF	TGTGCCAGCAGTAATAATCAGGGTGAAAAACTGTTTTTT
TRBV18	NA	NA	TRBJ1-6	CASSPRVDSPLHF	TGTGCCAGCTCACCAAGAGTGGATTCACCCCTCCACTTT
TRBV11-2	NA	NA	TRBJ2-7	CASSLTGTPGYEQYF	TGTGCCAGCAGCTTAACCGGGACCCCAGGCTACGAGCAGTACTTC
TRBV6-5	NA	NA	TRBJ1-6	CASSFQGVQSPLHF	TGTGCCAGCAGTTTCCAGGGAGTACAATCACCCCTCCACTTT
TRBV27	NA	NA	TRBJ1-4	CASRLIPMQESKNEKLFF	TGTGCCAGCAGGCTTATTCCAATGCAGGAGTCAAAAAATGAAAAACTGTTTTTT
TRBV5-4	NA	NA	TRBJ1-4	CASSGYKGGDEKLFF	TGTGCCAGCAGCGGATACAAAGGCGGAGATGAAAAACTGTTTTTT
TRBV10-3	NA	NA	TRBJ2-6	CAISVGGRSGTSGANVLTF	TGTGCCATCAGTGTTGGTGGGAGGTCAGGAACCTCTGGGGCCAACGTCCTGACTTTC
TRBV5-1	NA	NA	TRBJ2-5	CASSLAPSQETQYF	TGCGCCAGCAGCTTGGCGCCTAGTCAAGAGACCCAGTACTTC
TRBV2	once	NA	TRBJ2-7	CASSETGDYEQYF	TGTGCCAGCAGTGAAACAGGAGACTACGAGCAGTACTTC
TRBV5-1	few	NA	TRBJ2-1	CASSLAGEIYNEQFF	TGCGCCAGCAGCTTGGCAGGGGAGATTTACAATGAGCAGTTCTTC
TRBV6-4	NA	TRBD2	TRBJ2-7	CASSDSSSGSREQYF	TGTGCCAGCAGTGACTCGTCTAGCGGGAGTCGTGAGCAGTACTTC
TRBV18	NA	TRBD1	TRBJ2-5	CASSPATGTQETQYF	TGTGCCAGCTCACCCGCGACAGGGACCCAAGAGACCCAGTACTTC
TRBV7-6	NA	TRBD2	TRBJ2-7	CASSLVPVGRAYEQYF	TGTGCCAGCAGCTTAGTCCCAGTTGGGAGGGCCTACGAGCAGTACTTC
TRBV28	NA	NA	TRBJ1-5	CASSSFSYNQPQHF	TGTGCCAGCAGCTCGTTCAGTTACAATCAGCCCCAGCATTTT
TRBV4-1	once	TRBD2	TRBJ2-1	CASSQVPGLARNNEQFF	TGCGCCAGCAGCCAAGTCCCGGGACTAGCCCGAAACAATGAGCAGTTCTTC